This is a list of T cell receptor beta chains from one sample in a study of Graves' ophthalmopathy and Graves' hyperthyroidism. MiXCR, applied by TCRdb to the multiplex PCR reads, yields one record per CDR3 protein. The sample has over a million distinct CDR3 sequences, 35% to 40% seen once. The sample consisted of peripheral blood or thyroid tissue (not recorded which). The receptors were gathered from an adult man with Graves' hyperthyroidism. Both conserved end residues are part of each CDR3. A D gene is named only where the DNA matches it firmly. Only some rows state a clone size, as once, few, many or a class for expanded clones.

-,TRBV30,TRBJ1-1,-,TGTGCCTGGAGACCACGCAAGAACACTGAAGCTTTCTTT,CAWRPRKNTEAFF
-,TRBV25-1,TRBJ2-7,-,TGTGCCTGTCGGGGATTGAGCTCCTACGAGCAGTACTTC,CACRGLSSYEQYF
-,TRBV5-8,TRBJ1-5,-,TGTGCCAGCAGCTTGGAGTTTCGGACCGAGAATTATAGCAATCAGCCCCAGCATTTT,CASSLEFRTENYSNQPQHF
-,TRBV7-2,TRBJ1-1,-,TGTGCCAGCAGCCCGTTTAACAGAGCTGAAGCTTTCTTT,CASSPFNRAEAFF
-,TRBV5-4,TRBJ2-7,-,TGTGCCAGCAGCTATGACAGGAGCTCCTACGAGCGGTACTTC,CASSYDRSSYERYF
many,TRBV7-9,TRBJ2-5,-,TGTGCCAGCAGCTTTAAAAGCCTGGAGTACCAAGAGACCCAGTACTTC,CASSFKSLEYQETQYF
-,TRBV7-6,TRBJ1-6,TRBD1,TGTGCCAGCAGCTCTTTACGGACAGGGCGGAGTTCACCCCTCCACTTT,CASSSLRTGRSSPLHF
many,TRBV7-2,TRBJ1-1,-,TGTGCCAGCAGCTTAGACCCCGGAACCACTGAAGCTTTCTTT,CASSLDPGTTEAFF
-,TRBV15,TRBJ1-2,TRBD1,TGTGCCACCAGCAGTGGACAGGGCTTTGGCTACACCTTC,CATSSGQGFGYTF
many,TRBV5-6,TRBJ2-2,-,TGTGCCAGCAGCTCTGACGGGGTTGGCGTGACCGGGGAGCTGTTTTTT,CASSSDGVGVTGELFF
-,TRBV11-2,TRBJ2-5,TRBD2,TGTGCCAGCAGCTCGCGGGAGGCACGAGAGACCCAGTACTTC,CASSSREARETQYF
-,TRBV27,TRBJ1-2,-,TGTGCCAGCAGTTCGATCACTAACTATGGCTACACCTTC,CASSSITNYGYTF
-,TRBV11-2,TRBJ1-4,-,TGTGCCAGCAGCTTAGTGTATCATGAAAAACTGTTTTTT,CASSLVYHEKLFF
few,TRBV6-5,TRBJ2-7,-,TGTGCCAGCAGTCTCACCTCTGCGCCAAGCTCCTACGAGCAGTACTTC,CASSLTSAPSSYEQYF
-,TRBV10-3,TRBJ2-5,-,TGTGCCATCAGTGAGTTTGGGGACACCCAGTACTTC,CAISEFGDTQYF
-,TRBV14,TRBJ2-7,-,TGTGCCAGCAGCCATTCTGGGAACGAGCAGTACTTC,CASSHSGNEQYF
-,TRBV7-2,TRBJ1-5,-,TGTGCCAGCAGCCTTTCGAGAAGTATCGAGCATTTT,CASSLSRSIEHF
-,TRBV20-1,TRBJ1-1,-,TGCAGTGCTAGAGACTGGACATTAAACACTGAAGCTTTCTTT,CSARDWTLNTEAFF
-,TRBV12-3/TRBV12-4,TRBJ2-7,-,TGTGCCAGCAGTTTGAGACTCCTGGCATACGAGCAGTACTTC,CASSLRLLAYEQYF
-,TRBV6-5,TRBJ2-5,-,TGTGCCAGCAGTGAATCGGCAGGGGCGCAAGAGACCCAGTACTTC,CASSESAGAQETQYF
-,TRBV4-2,TRBJ1-1,-,TGTGCCAGCAGCCCCTCCCGGGGTGGGGGCACTGAAGCTTTCTTT,CASSPSRGGGTEAFF
-,TRBV9,TRBJ1-5,-,TGTGCCAGCAGTTTAGGGGGGGCCGGCTTACGCAATCAGCCCCAGCATTTT,CASSLGGAGLRNQPQHF
-,TRBV7-2,TRBJ2-7,-,TGTGCCAGCAGCTTACTTTGGGGACCAGCATACGAGCAGTACTTC,CASSLLWGPAYEQYF
-,TRBV24-1,TRBJ1-6,-,TGTGCCACCAGTGACTACACCGGGGCAGATTCACCCCTCCACTTT,CATSDYTGADSPLHF
few,TRBV10-2,TRBJ1-1,-,TGCGCCAGCAGTGACAGGGGAGCAAGTGAAGCTTTCTTT,CASSDRGASEAFF
few,TRBV5-8,TRBJ1-4,-,TGTGCCAGCAGCTTAAGCAGGGCCCTCATCAGTCCGTTTTTT,CASSLSRALISPFF
few,TRBV6-5,TRBJ1-3,-,TGTGCCAGCAGTTACGGGGGGATCCTTGGAAGCACCATATATTTT,CASSYGGILGSTIYF